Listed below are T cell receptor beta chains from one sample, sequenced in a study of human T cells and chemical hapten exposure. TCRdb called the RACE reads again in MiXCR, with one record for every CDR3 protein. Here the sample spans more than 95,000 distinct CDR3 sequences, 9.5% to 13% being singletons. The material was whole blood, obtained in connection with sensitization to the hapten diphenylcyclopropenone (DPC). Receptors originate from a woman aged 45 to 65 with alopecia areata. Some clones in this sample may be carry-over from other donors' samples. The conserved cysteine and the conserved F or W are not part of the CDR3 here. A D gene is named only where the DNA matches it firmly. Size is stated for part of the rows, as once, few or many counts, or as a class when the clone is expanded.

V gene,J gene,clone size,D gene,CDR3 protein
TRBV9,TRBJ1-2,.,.,ASSVGPGDYGYT
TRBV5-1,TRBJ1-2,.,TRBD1,ASSLTGGLKGYT
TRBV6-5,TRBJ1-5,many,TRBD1,ASSQRITTGANQPQH
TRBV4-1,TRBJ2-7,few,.,ASSQDVYEQY
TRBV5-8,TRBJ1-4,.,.,ASSSPWDLGEKLF
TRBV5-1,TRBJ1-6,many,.,ASSLGENNNSPLH
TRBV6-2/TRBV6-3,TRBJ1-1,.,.,ASSYDLRLPEAF
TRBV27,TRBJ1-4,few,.,ASSPGVATNEKLF
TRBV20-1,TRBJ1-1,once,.,SATPLTGGNTVAF
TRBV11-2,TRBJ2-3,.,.,ASSLDHPDTQY
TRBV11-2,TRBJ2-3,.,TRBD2,ASRPIAGRTQY
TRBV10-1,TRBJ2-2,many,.,ASRENTGELF
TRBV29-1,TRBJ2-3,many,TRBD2,SVVGTTWPHTQY
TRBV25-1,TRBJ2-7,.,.,ASSEFYEQY
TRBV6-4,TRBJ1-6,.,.,ASSDVLNSPLH
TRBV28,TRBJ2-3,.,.,ASRTSNTDTQY
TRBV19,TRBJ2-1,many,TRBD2,ASKGTSGRAEEQF
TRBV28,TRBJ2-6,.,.,ERHNSGANVLT
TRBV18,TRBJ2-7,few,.,ASSPPPPNYEQY
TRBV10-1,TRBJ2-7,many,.,AVLFGEQY
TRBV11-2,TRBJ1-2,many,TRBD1,ASSTWTGANYGYT
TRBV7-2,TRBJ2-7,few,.,ASSPEARAYEQY
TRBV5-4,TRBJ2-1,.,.,ASRRFSDNEQF
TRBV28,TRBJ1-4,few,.,ASMPGINEKLF
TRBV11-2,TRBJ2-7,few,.,ASSVGGANSYEQY
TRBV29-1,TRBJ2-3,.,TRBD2,SVEGGGLDTQY
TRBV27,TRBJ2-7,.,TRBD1,ASSATGSSYEQY
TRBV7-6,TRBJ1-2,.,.,ASSLGTRGSTYGYT
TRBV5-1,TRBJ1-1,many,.,ASRKGLGPEAF
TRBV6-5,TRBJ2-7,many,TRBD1,ASSYGTGGTYEQY